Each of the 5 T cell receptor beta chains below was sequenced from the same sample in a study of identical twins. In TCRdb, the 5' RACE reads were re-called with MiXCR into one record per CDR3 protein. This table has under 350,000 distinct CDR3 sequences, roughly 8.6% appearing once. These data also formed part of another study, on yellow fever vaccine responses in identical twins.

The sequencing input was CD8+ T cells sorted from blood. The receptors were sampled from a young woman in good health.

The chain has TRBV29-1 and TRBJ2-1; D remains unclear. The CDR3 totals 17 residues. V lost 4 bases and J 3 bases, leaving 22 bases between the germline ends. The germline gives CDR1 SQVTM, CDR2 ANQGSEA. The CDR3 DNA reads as TGCAGCGTTGGTAATAGCTTAGTTAGTTATCTCTACAATGAGCAGTTCTTC. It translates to CSVGNSLVSYLYNEQFF.

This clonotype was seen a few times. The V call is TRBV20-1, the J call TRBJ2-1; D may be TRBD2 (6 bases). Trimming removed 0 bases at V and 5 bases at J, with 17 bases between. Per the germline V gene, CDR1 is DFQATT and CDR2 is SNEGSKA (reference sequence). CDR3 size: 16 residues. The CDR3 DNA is TGCAGTGCTAGAGATTCCGCGGCGGGAATCCACAATGAGCAGTTCTTC. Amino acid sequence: CSARDSAAGIHNEQFF.

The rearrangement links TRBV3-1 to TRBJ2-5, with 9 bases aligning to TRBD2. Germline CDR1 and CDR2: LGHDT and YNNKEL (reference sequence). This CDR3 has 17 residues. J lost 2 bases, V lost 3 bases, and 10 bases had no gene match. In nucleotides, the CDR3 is TGTGCCAGCAGCCAGGACACGCGACTAGCGGTTCAAGAGACCCAGTACTTC. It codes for CASSQDTRLAVQETQYF.

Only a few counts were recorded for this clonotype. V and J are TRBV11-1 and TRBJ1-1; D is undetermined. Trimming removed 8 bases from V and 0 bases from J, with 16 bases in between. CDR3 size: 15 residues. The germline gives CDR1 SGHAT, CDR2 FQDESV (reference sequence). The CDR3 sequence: CASQDFRLMNTEAFF. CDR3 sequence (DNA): TGTGCCAGCCAGGACTTTAGACTCATGAACACTGAAGCTTTCTTT.

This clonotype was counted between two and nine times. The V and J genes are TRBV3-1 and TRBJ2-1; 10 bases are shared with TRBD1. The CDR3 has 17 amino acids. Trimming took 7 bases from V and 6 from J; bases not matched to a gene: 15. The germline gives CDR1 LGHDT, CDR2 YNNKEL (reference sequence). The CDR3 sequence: CASKTMKGDRGRNEQFF. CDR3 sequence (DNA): TGTGCCAGCAAAACTATGAAGGGGGACAGGGGACGCAATGAGCAGTTCTTC.